One sample yielded the 31 T cell receptor beta chains listed below, sequenced in a study of T cells in Graves' hyperthyroidism and ophthalmopathy. Amplification targeted TCR beta CDR3 regions from RNA transcripts. TCR CDR3 underwent first-round RT-PCR with the HTBI primer set. TCRdb itself ran the multiplex PCR reads through MiXCR, one entry per CDR3 protein. Of a few hundred thousand distinct CDR3 sequences in the sample, about 17% are singletons; the top ten hold about 48%. Sequenced input: blood. The receptor source for this set is a man aged 40-49 years with Graves' hyperthyroidism.

In this sample, this clonotype turned up a few times. A much more abundant neighbour one base away suggests this may be a read error. The rearrangement joins TRBV24-1 to TRBJ2-1; D is unclear. From germline, CDR1 is KGHDR and CDR2 SFDVKD. There are 14 residues in the CDR3. CDR3 residues: CATSDSRRYNEQSF. CDR3 bases: TGTGCCACCAGTGATTCAAGACGGTACAATGAGCAGTCCTTC.

The chain couples TRBV19 to TRBJ2-3; no clear D. The CDR3 runs 14 residues. Germline V CDR1 and CDR2: LNHDA, SQIVND (reference sequence). Trimming pared 5 bases from V and 2 bases from J, leaving 11 bases between. CDR3 nucleotides: TGTGCCAGTAGTCCCCTGAGGTACACAGATACGCAGTATTTT. Amino acids: CASSPLRYTDTQYF.

This clonotype was seen many times. The rearrangement links TRBV6-1 to TRBJ2-1; 9 nucleotides agree with TRBD2. The CDR3 sequence is 15 residues long. The germline V gene has CDR1 MNHNS and CDR2 SASEGT. Trimming removed 9 bases from V and 4 bases from J; junction bases left unmatched: 10. DNA of the CDR3: TGTGCCAGTCGATTAGCGGGGGTCCTATACAATGAGCAGTTCTTC. This translates into CASRLAGVLYNEQFF.

This clonotype appeared many times. This chain uses TRBV12-3 or TRBV12-4 with TRBJ2-1, with TRBD1 matching over 8 bases. The ends lost 4 bases at V and 10 bases at J; junction bases unmatched: 6. This CDR3 has 13 residues. CDR3 protein: CASSSYRGDEQFF. The CDR3 DNA sequence: TGTGCCAGCAGTTCCTACAGGGGGGACGAGCAGTTCTTC.

This clonotype was detected ten times or more. The J gene is TRBJ1-3, the V gene TRBV20-1; no firm D call. This CDR3 region has 14 residues. CDR1 DFQATT and CDR2 SNEGSKA come from the germline V gene (reference sequence). V lost 0 bases and J 1 base, leaving 7 bases between the germline ends. Here the CDR3 reads CSARDRTSGNTIYF. CDR3 in DNA: TGCAGTGCTAGAGATCGAACATCTGGAAACACCATATATTTT.

This clonotype has ten or more counts. The chain has TRBV28 and TRBJ1-4; 7 nucleotides agree with TRBD1. The junction had 3 bases not matched to a gene; V was cut back by 1 base and J by 7 bases. Per germline, CDR1 MDHEN and CDR2 SYDVKM. This CDR3 region has 14 residues. Here the CDR3 DNA reads TGTGCCAGCAGTTTATACAGGGGATTTGAAAAACTGTTTTTT. This sequence encodes CASSLYRGFEKLFF.

Worth noting for this clonotype: A much larger clone differs by one base, so this may be a read error. V usage is TRBV6-9 and J usage is TRBJ2-7, with 9 bases lining up with TRBD1. CDR1 MNHGY and CDR2 SVAAGI come from the germline V gene. The length of the CDR3 is 14 residues. The V segment lost 3 bases and the J segment 3 bases; nucleotides outside the gene matches: 3. The CDR3 DNA follows: TGTGCCAGCAGTTACCGGACAGGGGACTACGAGCAGTACTTC. It yields the protein CASSYRTGDYEQYF.

V usage is TRBV5-6 and J usage is TRBJ2-7, with D unclear. This CDR3 is 12 amino acids long. Germline CDR1 is SGHDT and CDR2 is YYEEEE. V was cut by 9 bases and J by 6 bases, with 16 bases left in between. The CDR3 protein is CATRSGFGEQYF. The CDR3 bases are TGTGCCACACGGTCTGGGTTTGGCGAGCAGTACTTC. Complete variable domain (other parts from reference TRBV5-6 and TRBJ2-7): DAGVTQSPTHLIKTRGQQVTLRCSPKSGHDTVSWYQQALGQGPQFIFQYYEEEERQRGNFPDRFSGHQFPNYSSELNVNALLLGDSALYLCATRSGFGEQYFGPGTRLTVT.

This clonotype occurred many times. The J gene is TRBJ1-2, the V gene TRBV7-2, with D maybe TRBD1 (6 bases). The CDR3 loop spans 14 amino acids. V was pared by 7 bases and J by 4 bases, with 16 bases between. Germline V gives CDR1 SGHTA, CDR2 FQGNSA. The DNA for the CDR3 is TGTGCCAGCACATTGGGGGGGCGCGGCTATGGCTACACCTTC. Protein: CASTLGGRGYGYTF.

This clonotype was seen a handful of times. The chain has TRBV6-1 and TRBJ2-7, with a weak D call TRBD1 (6 bases). The V gene's germline CDR1 is MNHNS and CDR2 SASEGT. V lost 7 bases to trimming and J lost 3 bases, with 16 bases between them. The CDR3 runs to 14 residues. The DNA of the CDR3 is TGTGCCAGCACCCCCGGGACATTTGACTACGAGCAGTACTTC. This codes for CASTPGTFDYEQYF.

In this sample, this clonotype turned up many times. V and J are TRBV7-9 and TRBJ2-7; D may be TRBD2 (5 bases). Trimming stripped 2 bases from V and 6 bases from J, with 14 bases between. CDR3 size: 14 residues. The germline CDR1 and CDR2 sequences are SEHNR and FQNEAQ (reference sequence). CDR3 residues: CASSLLNEGSEQYF. CDR3 sequence (DNA): TGTGCCAGCAGCTTACTTAACGAGGGATCCGAGCAGTACTTC.

This clonotype was counted at least ten times. V usage is TRBV5-1 and J usage is TRBJ2-1; 7 bases are a match to TRBD1. Germline V gene lookup returns CDR1 SGHRS and CDR2 YFSETQ. The V segment lost 0 bases and the J segment 4 bases; nucleotides outside the gene matches: 4. This CDR3 region has 15 residues. This CDR3 reads CASSLEQGHYNEQFF. In DNA form, the CDR3 reads TGCGCCAGCAGCTTGGAACAGGGGCATTACAATGAGCAGTTCTTC. The full variable domain, completed using reference TRBV5-1 and TRBJ2-1, is KAGVTQTPRYLIKTRGQQVTLSCSPISGHRSVSWYQQTPGQGLQFLFEYFSETQRNKGNFPGRFSGRQFSNSRSEMNVSTLELGDSALYLCASSLEQGHYNEQFFGPGTRLTVL.

The sample holds many counts of this clonotype. The chain carries TRBV7-2 and TRBJ1-5, with 7 bases identical to TRBD1. The germline V gene has CDR1 SGHTA and CDR2 FQGNSA. With V trimmed by 1 base and J by 1 base, 1 base remained unmatched. The CDR3 contains 15 residues. This chain's CDR3 is CASSLVGGSNQPQHF. In DNA form, the CDR3 reads TGTGCCAGCAGCTTAGTAGGGGGCAGCAATCAGCCCCAGCATTTT.

The table lists this clonotype with many counts. The chain recombines TRBV12-5 with TRBJ2-2; 12 bases agree with TRBD2. CDR1 and CDR2 from the germline V gene are LGHNT and FRNRAP. The CDR3 length is 16 residues. Unmatched junction bases numbered 3, after V lost 5 bases and J lost 2 bases. The CDR3 nucleotides are TGTGCTAGTGGTCCGACTAGCGGGGGAAACACCGGGGAGCTGTTTTTT. This translates into CASGPTSGGNTGELFF.

The sample holds a few counts of this clonotype. The rearrangement uses TRBV6-1 and TRBJ2-2; 7 bases agree with TRBD1. The CDR3 totals 13 residues. Germline lookup yields CDR1 MNHNS and CDR2 SASEGT. With V trimmed by 6 bases and J by 6 bases, 4 bases remained unmatched. The CDR3, as DNA: TGTGCCAGCAGAACAACAGGGGCCGGGGAGCTGTTTTTT. Its protein is CASRTTGAGELFF.

Many counts were recorded for this clonotype. This chain joins TRBV18 and TRBJ2-1; D unclear. CDR1 and CDR2 (germline): KGHSH, LQKENI. The V end lost 1 base, the J end lost 1 base, and 8 bases lay between the germline ends. The length of the CDR3 is 15 residues. The DNA for the CDR3 is TGTGCCAGCTCACCACGGGAAGGTTCCTACAATGAGCAGTTCTTC. Amino acid sequence: CASSPREGSYNEQFF.

This clonotype has a count of ten or more. The V gene is TRBV2, the J gene TRBJ1-1; D remains unclear. Germline CDR1 and CDR2: SNHLY and FYNNEI. The V end lost 6 bases, the J end lost 0 bases, and 14 bases lay between the germline ends. The CDR3 runs 15 residues. The CDR3 DNA is TGTGCCAGCAGACCACTGGGCTTCATGAACACTGAAGCTTTCTTT. Translating gives CASRPLGFMNTEAFF.

This clonotype was counted many times. CDR3 protein: CSARRDSETQYF. As DNA, the CDR3 is TGCAGTGCTAGAAGGGACTCAGAGACCCAGTACTTC. The rearrangement uses TRBV20-1 and TRBJ2-5; D may be TRBD2 (6 bases). The CDR3 length is 12 residues. With 2 bases removed from V and 4 bases from J, the gap between germline ends came to 8 bases. Germline values: CDR1 DFQATT, CDR2 SNEGSKA (reference sequence).

This clonotype occurred many times. The chain has TRBV28 and TRBJ1-6; TRBD1 matches at 8 bases. J gave up 10 bases and V 7 bases, and 12 bases lay outside the gene matches. The CDR3 runs to 15 residues. CDR1 MDHEN and CDR2 SYDVKM come from the germline V gene. This chain's CDR3 is CASTRGQGSGSPLHF. The CDR3 nucleotides read TGTGCCAGCACCAGGGGGCAGGGAAGTGGCTCACCCCTCCACTTT.

Many counts were recorded for this clonotype. The chain joins TRBV6-1 to TRBJ1-5; TRBD1 aligns across 7 bases. The trim removed 6 bases at V and 6 bases at J, leaving 2 bases unmatched. From germline, CDR1 is MNHNS and CDR2 SASEGT. The CDR3 loop spans 12 amino acids. CDR3 bases: TGTGCCAGCAGAACAGGGGTTCAGCCCCAGCATTTT. Its protein is CASRTGVQPQHF.

The chain recombines TRBV6-5 with TRBJ1-6; D uncertain. This CDR3 contains 15 residues. V lost 5 bases and J 10 bases, leaving 18 bases between the germline ends. Germline V gives CDR1 MNHEY, CDR2 SVGAGI. The CDR3 DNA sequence: TGTGCCAGCAGTGATACCCTTGGTAGTAGATCACCCCTCCACTTT. Translated, it gives CASSDTLGSRSPLHF.

The chain links TRBV6-2 or TRBV6-3 to TRBJ1-2, with D possibly matching TRBD1 (5 bases). Between the trimmed V and J ends, which lost 1 base and 6 bases, there was a span of 9 bases. The CDR3 consists of 13 residues. CDR1 is MNHEY, CDR2 SVGEGT, per germline. The CDR3: CASSYFGTDGYTF. Written as DNA, the CDR3 is TGTGCCAGCAGTTACTTTGGGACTGATGGCTACACCTTC.

This clonotype has at least ten counts. The gene calls are TRBV24-1 and TRBJ2-5, with D tentatively TRBD1 (6 bases). The germline V gene has CDR1 KGHDR and CDR2 SFDVKD. The V end was cut by 9 bases, the J end by 0 bases, with 7 bases between. The length of the CDR3 is 12 residues. The CDR3 loop is CATEGDQETQYF. CDR3 in DNA: TGTGCCACCGAGGGGGACCAAGAGACCCAGTACTTC.

The rearrangement uses TRBV19 and TRBJ1-5; D gene ambiguous. V shed 1 base and J shed 3 bases, with 10 bases lying between them. This CDR3 is 15 amino acids long. Germline CDR1 and CDR2: LNHDA and SQIVND (reference sequence). The CDR3 is CASSIVWAANQPQHF. As DNA, the CDR3 is TGTGCCAGTAGTATAGTGTGGGCTGCCAATCAGCCCCAGCATTTT.

This clonotype was observed at least ten times. The chain links TRBV7-9 to TRBJ1-1, with D unclear. The V and J ends lost 5 bases and 6 bases respectively, with 13 bases between them. Per germline, CDR1 SEHNR and CDR2 FQNEAQ (reference sequence). CDR3 length: 13 amino acids. The CDR3 protein is CASSREVNAEAFF. The CDR3, as DNA: TGTGCCAGCAGCCGCGAGGTTAACGCTGAAGCTTTCTTT. Full variable domain (rest looked up from reference TRBV7-9 and TRBJ1-1): DTGVSQNPRHKITKRGQNVTFRCDPISEHNRLYWYRQTLGQGPEFLTYFQNEAQLEKSRLLSDRFSAERPKGSFSTLEIQRTEQGDSAMYLCASSREVNAEAFFGQGTRLTVV.

This clonotype was seen a handful of times. The chain is built from TRBV4-1 and TRBJ2-5, with 7 bases aligning to TRBD1. This CDR3 region has 17 residues. J gave up 2 bases and V 4 bases, and 13 bases lay outside the gene matches. Germline CDR1 is MGHRA and CDR2 is YSYEKL. The CDR3 spells CASSPFTGVPRQETQYF. Written as DNA, the CDR3 is TGCGCCAGCAGCCCGTTTACAGGGGTCCCCAGACAAGAGACCCAGTACTTC.

Concerning this clonotype itself: A read error is possible here, since a much larger clone lies one base away. The chain employs TRBV7-3 and TRBJ2-2, with TRBD2 matching 11 bases. The length of the CDR3 is 19 residues. Per the germline V gene, CDR1 is SGHTA and CDR2 is FQGTGA. CDR3: CASSPGTSGVVPNTGELLF. For the CDR3, the DNA is TGTGCCAGCAGCCCCGGGACTAGCGGAGTAGTACCGAACACCGGGGAGCTGCTTTTT.

This clonotype was seen many times. This chain connects TRBV2 to TRBJ1-2; possibly TRBD1 for D (6 bases). Trimming took off 8 bases at V and 4 bases at J, with 14 bases between the two ends. CDR1 is SNHLY, CDR2 FYNNEI, per germline. CDR3 length equals 13 residues. CDR3 amino acids: CASDVTGVYGYTF. CDR3 in DNA: TGTGCCAGCGACGTGACAGGAGTCTATGGCTACACCTTC.

This chain joins TRBV19 and TRBJ2-2; D unresolved. V was trimmed by 4 bases and J by 0 bases, leaving 3 bases between them. The CDR3 runs to 13 residues. In germline, CDR1 is LNHDA, CDR2 SQIVND (reference sequence). The CDR3 DNA reads as TGTGCCAGTAGTACGTCGAACACCGGGGAGCTGTTTTTT. It yields the protein CASSTSNTGELFF.

This clonotype was seen repeatedly, ten times or more. The V call is TRBV7-8, the J call TRBJ1-5; D gene uncertain. The CDR3 consists of 15 residues. V gave up 0 bases and J gave up 6 bases, with 12 bases separating them. Germline loops: CDR1 SGHVS, CDR2 FQNEAQ. The CDR3 DNA sequence: TGTGCCAGCAGCTTAGCTGGGCCAGATGCTCAGCCCCAGCATTTT. Amino acids: CASSLAGPDAQPQHF.

This rearrangement joins TRBV28 to TRBJ1-2; D call uncertain. Trimming took off 3 bases at V and 7 bases at J, with 9 bases between the two ends. Germline CDR1 reads MDHEN; CDR2 reads SYDVKM. This CDR3 comprises 12 residues. The CDR3 region is CASSFPVGGYTF. The CDR3 coding sequence is TGTGCCAGCAGTTTCCCAGTCGGTGGCTACACCTTC.